The T cell receptor beta chain described here comes from a study of Graves' ophthalmopathy and Graves' hyperthyroidism. RNA served as the template for amplifying TCR beta CDR3 regions. RT-PCR in the first round used HTBI primers; a second-round multiplex PCR followed. TCRdb re-called the multiplex PCR reads through MiXCR, storing one row per CDR3 protein. The profile shows some 370,000 distinct CDR3 sequences, approximately 18% of them singletons. This clonotype appeared a few times. Stable hyperthyroidism meant no ophthalmopathy within 18 months of follow-up. CDR3 size: 15 residues. CDR1 is SGDLS, CDR2 YYNGEE, per germline. V dropped 4 bases and J dropped 6 bases, with 19 bases sitting between them.

This sequence originates from an adult woman with stable Graves' hyperthyroidism. The V call is TRBV9, the J call TRBJ1-2, with D possibly being TRBD1 (5 bases). The sequenced sample was peripheral blood. DNA of the CDR3: TGTGCCAGCAGCCCCCAAGGGGACCTGGAAAATGGCTACACCTTC. This encodes CASSPQGDLENGYTF.